A single sample is the source of the 8 T cell receptor beta chains below, sequenced in a study of blood T cell repertoires in COVID-19. Libraries were prepared by immunoSEQ multiplex PCR; TCRdb keeps only in-frame clonotypes and omits some of them. The table has more than 200,000 clones, about 89% seen once. Source material: PBMCs or T cells enriched from blood (not recorded which). The source of these receptors is a woman aged 25 to 39 who had recovered from COVID-19.

This chain links TRBV7-9 with TRBJ1-1, with 7 bases identical to TRBD1. With 3 bases clipped from V and 8 bases from J, the junction kept 3 bases outside the gene matches. The germline gives CDR1 SEHNR, CDR2 FQNEAQ (reference sequence). The CDR3 spans 12 residues. The DNA of the CDR3 is TGTGCCAGCAGCTTGAGGGGGCGCGAAGCTTTCTTT. Translated, it gives CASSLRGREAFF.

This chain joins TRBV28 and TRBJ1-1; D is possibly TRBD1 (6 bases). Trimming removed 4 bases at V and 4 bases at J, with 13 bases between. The germline V gene has CDR1 MDHEN and CDR2 SYDVKM. This CDR3 comprises 14 residues. The CDR3 region is CASSSYRVVTEAFF. CDR3 nucleotides: TGTGCCAGCAGTTCTTACAGGGTCGTCACTGAAGCTTTCTTT.

The V gene is TRBV28, the J gene TRBJ2-1, with D maybe TRBD1 (7 bases). Trimming pared 6 bases from V and 2 bases from J, leaving 11 bases between. Looked up from germline, CDR1 is MDHEN and CDR2 is SYDVKM. This CDR3 spans 14 amino acids. The CDR3 sequence: CASSPRGAYNEQFF. In DNA, the CDR3 is TGTGCCAGCAGCCCCAGGGGGGCCTACAATGAGCAGTTCTTC. Using reference TRBV28 and TRBJ2-1 for the parts outside the CDR3, the full variable domain is DVKVTQSSRYLVKRTGEKVFLECVQDMDHENMFWYRQDPGLGLRLIYFSYDVKMKEKGDIPEGYSVSREKKERFSLILESASTNQTSMYLCASSPRGAYNEQFFGPGTRLTVL.

The genes are TRBV11-2 and TRBJ1-1; maybe TRBD1 (5 bases). Trimming removed 6 bases from V and 4 bases from J, with 18 bases in between. Germline V gene sequence: CDR1 SGHAT, CDR2 FQNNGV. The CDR3 runs to 15 residues. CDR3 sequence reads: CASRRWGVQFTEAFF. The CDR3 coding sequence is TGTGCCAGCAGAAGATGGGGGGTGCAGTTCACTGAAGCTTTCTTT. The entire variable domain, with the rest obtained from reference TRBV11-2 and TRBJ1-1, is as follows: EAGVAQSPRYKIIEKRQSVAFWCNPISGHATLYWYQQILGQGPKLLIQFQNNGVVDDSQLPKDRFSAERLKGVDSTLKIQPAKLEDSAVYLCASRRWGVQFTEAFFGQGTRLTVV.

On this clone: Other DNA sequences in the sample encode the same CDR3. V usage is TRBV9 and J usage is TRBJ2-1; 8 bases align to TRBD2. V dropped 0 bases and J dropped 5; count of bases not matched to a gene: 4. The germline gives CDR1 SGDLS, CDR2 YYNGEE. The CDR3 length is 15 residues. The DNA of the CDR3 is TGTGCCAGCAGCGTAGCGGGAGGGCCAAACAATGAGCAGTTCTTC. Translated: CASSVAGGPNNEQFF.

The chain links TRBV5-1 to TRBJ1-4; D gene uncertain. The CDR3 is 14 amino acids. The germline V gene encodes CDR1 SGHRS and CDR2 YFSETQ. V shed 0 bases and J shed 4 bases, with 7 bases lying between them. CDR3 sequence reads: CASSLGSGNEKLFF. The CDR3 nucleotides read TGCGCCAGCAGCTTGGGTTCGGGTAATGAAAAACTGTTTTTT.

The rearrangement links TRBV15 to TRBJ2-3; maybe TRBD2 (5 bases). This CDR3 is built from 13 residues. V lost 8 bases and J lost 1, with 10 bases in between. The V gene's germline CDR1 is LNHNV and CDR2 YYDKDF (reference sequence). CDR3 sequence reads: CATSEGGTDTQYF. The CDR3, as DNA: TGTGCCACCTCAGAGGGTGGCACAGATACGCAGTATTTT.

The J gene is TRBJ1-4, the V gene TRBV3-1 (or the pseudogene TRBV3-2); TRBD1 is a possible D gene (5 bases). This CDR3 has 14 amino acids. V lost 0 bases, J lost 8 bases, and 10 bases lay in between. From germline, CDR1 is LGHDT and CDR2 YNNKEL (reference sequence). The CDR3 reads CASSQETVLEKLFF. The CDR3 nucleotides are TGTGCCAGCAGCCAAGAGACAGTCTTAGAAAAACTGTTTTTT.